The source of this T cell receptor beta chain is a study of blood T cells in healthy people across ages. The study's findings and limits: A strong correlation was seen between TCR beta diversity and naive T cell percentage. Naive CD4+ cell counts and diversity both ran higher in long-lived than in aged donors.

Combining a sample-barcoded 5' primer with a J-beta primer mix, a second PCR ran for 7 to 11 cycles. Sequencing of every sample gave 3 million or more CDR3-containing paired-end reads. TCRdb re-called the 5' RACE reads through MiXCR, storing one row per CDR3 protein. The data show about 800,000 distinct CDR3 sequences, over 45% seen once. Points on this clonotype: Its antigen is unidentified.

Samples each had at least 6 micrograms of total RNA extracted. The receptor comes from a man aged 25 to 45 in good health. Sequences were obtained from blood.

The CDR3 bases are TGTGCCAGCAGCCAATTCCCCACTGCCACTAGCGCGGGTTGGAATGAGCAGTTCTTC. It is translated as CASSQFPTATSAGWNEQFF. The genes are TRBV3-1 and TRBJ2-1, with 7 bases matching TRBD2. J gave up 7 bases and V 2 bases, and 20 bases lay outside the gene matches. Germline CDR1 LGHDT, CDR2 YNNKEL (reference sequence). The CDR3 extends over 19 amino acids.